The 20 T cell receptor beta chains presented below share a single source sample, sequenced in a study of beta chain features in type 1 diabetes. Sequenced material consisted of expressed TCRB transcripts (all of the isolated RNA was reverse transcribed). Using immunoSEQ multiplex PCR, the repertoire was profiled, and TCRdb retains in-frame clones only, with some absent. The data contain about 620,000 clones, 15% to 19% of them singletons. The sample comprised naive CD4+ T cells from blood. These receptors originate from a man aged 18 to 30 in good health.

Only a few counts were recorded for this clone. The CDR3 here is CASSSGSNYGYTF. DNA of the CDR3: TGTGCCAGCAGCTCAGGCAGCAACTATGGCTACACCTTC. V is TRBV7-2 and J is TRBJ1-2, with D uncertain. Looked up from germline, CDR1 is SGHTA and CDR2 is FQGNSA. Trimming shortened V by 4 bases and J by 2 bases, and 8 bases separated the two germline ends. CDR3 length: 13 residues.

This clone was seen at least ten times. The genes are TRBV23-1 and TRBJ2-1; tentative D call: TRBD1 (5 bases). TRBV23-1 falls under the ORF class, with uncertain function. V shed 4 bases and J shed 3 bases, with 16 bases lying between them. The CDR3 loop spans 16 amino acids. In DNA form, the CDR3 reads TGCGCCAGCAGTCTCTCGACAGTTCCACTCTACAATGAGCAGTTCTTC. Translated, it gives CASSLSTVPLYNEQFF.

V gene TRBV5-4 combines with J gene TRBJ2-7; weak D call: TRBD1 (5 bases). The germline V and J ends were trimmed by 1 base and 4 bases, with 21 bases remaining between them. The CDR3 is 17 residues long. Germline CDR1 SGHNT, CDR2 YYREEE (reference sequence). CDR3 bases: TGTGCCAGCAGCTTGCTTTTTCAGGGCTCCATAACTTACGAGCAGTACTTC. It yields the protein CASSLLFQGSITYEQYF.

This clone was seen a few times. This rearrangement joins TRBV6-4 to TRBJ2-2; perhaps TRBD1 as D (5 bases). Germline CDR1 is MRHNA and CDR2 is SNTAGT. V lost 5 bases and J lost 1, with 11 bases in between. The CDR3 extends over 15 amino acids. CDR3 sequence reads: CASSRQGMNTGELFF. In DNA, the CDR3 is TGTGCCAGCAGTCGGCAGGGAATGAACACCGGGGAGCTGTTTTTT.

This chain links TRBV7-2 with TRBJ2-7; weak D call: TRBD2 (6 bases). Trimming left V 5 bases short and J 7 bases short, with 15 bases between. The germline CDR1 and CDR2 sequences are SGHTA and FQGNSA. This CDR3 is 13 amino acids long. The CDR3 sequence: CASSPFPRGEQYF. The CDR3 region has the DNA TGTGCCAGCAGCCCATTTCCCCGGGGGGAGCAGTACTTC.

Only a few counts were recorded for this clone. J is TRBJ1-2 and V is TRBV28; a possible D gene is TRBD1 (5 bases). CDR1 is MDHEN, CDR2 SYDVKM, per germline. V was clipped by 7 bases and J by 1 base, with 10 bases between them. CDR3 length: 13 amino acids. DNA of the CDR3: TGTGCCAGCACAAAGGGGAGTAACTATGGCTACACCTTC. Its translation is CASTKGSNYGYTF.

This clone was seen a handful of times. This chain connects TRBV5-6 to TRBJ1-3; the D gene is possibly TRBD1 (6 bases). Trimming took off 0 bases at V and 0 bases at J, with 10 bases between the two ends. Germline V lookup: CDR1 SGHDT, CDR2 YYEEEE. CDR3 length: 16 residues. CDR3 DNA: TGTGCCAGCAGCTTGGAGGGGGAGATCTCTGGAAACACCATATATTTT. Amino acid sequence: CASSLEGEISGNTIYF.

This clone was seen more than once but under ten times. The junction departs from the called germline gene at one end, perhaps through a read error. The chain employs TRBV7-9 and TRBJ1-5; 11 bases match TRBD1. CDR1 and CDR2 (germline): SEHNR, FQNEAQ (reference sequence). The CDR3 runs 16 residues. Here the CDR3 DNA reads TGTGCCAGCAGTTTAGGGACAGGGGGAAGCAATCAGCCCCAGCATTTT. Its protein product is CASSLGTGGSNQPQHF.

This clone came up once. The chain has TRBV30 and TRBJ1-2; no firm D call. The CDR3 covers 14 residues. Germline values: CDR1 GTSNPN, CDR2 SVGIG (reference sequence). Trimming removed 1 base at V and 6 bases at J, with 15 bases between. Here the CDR3 DNA reads TGTGCCTGGAGTGGGTGGAGCCGGGCGGATGGCTACACCTTC. Translated, it gives CAWSGWSRADGYTF.

The rearrangement links TRBV19 to TRBJ1-2; a weak D match, TRBD1 (5 bases). The CDR3 spans 12 residues. Trimming took 7 bases from V and 1 from J, leaving 7 bases between them. Germline V CDR1 and CDR2: LNHDA, SQIVND (reference sequence). The CDR3 region has the DNA TGTGCCAGTAAGACAGATAACTATGGCTACACCTTC. It encodes CASKTDNYGYTF.

This chain joins TRBV5-1 and TRBJ1-2, with D uncertain. Germline lookup yields CDR1 SGHRS and CDR2 YFSETQ. The ends were cut back, 1 base at V and 5 bases at J, with 18 bases in the middle. There are 16 residues in the CDR3. The CDR3 loop is CASSLSPKTEAYGYTF. CDR3 nucleotides: TGCGCCAGCAGCTTGTCCCCCAAGACGGAAGCTTATGGCTACACCTTC.

This chain connects TRBV6-5 to TRBJ2-1; 11 bases map to TRBD1. Germline V CDR1 and CDR2: MNHEY, SVGAGI. This CDR3 comprises 15 residues. Trimming removed 5 bases from V and 2 bases from J; junction bases left unmatched: 2. The CDR3 here is CASSRDRGTYNEQFF. The CDR3 DNA follows: TGTGCCAGCAGTAGGGACAGGGGGACCTACAATGAGCAGTTCTTC.

The V call is TRBV5-5, the J call TRBJ2-7; TRBD2 might be the D (6 bases). Trimming took off 5 bases at V and 5 bases at J, with 17 bases between the two ends. The CDR3 consists of 14 residues. CDR1 is SGHKS and CDR2 is YYEKEE in the germline V gene (reference sequence). CDR3 sequence reads: CASRSPGGPHEQYF. CDR3 coding DNA: TGTGCCAGCAGATCTCCTGGAGGGCCCCACGAGCAGTACTTC.

This rearrangement joins TRBV18 to TRBJ2-5; D possibly corresponds to TRBD1 (6 bases). CDR1 and CDR2 (germline): KGHSH, LQKENI. The V end was cut by 6 bases, the J end by 5 bases, with 10 bases between. CDR3 length equals 12 residues. Here the CDR3 reads CASSRDKETQYF. The CDR3 coding sequence is TGTGCCAGCTCCCGGGACAAGGAGACCCAGTACTTC.

The chain joins TRBV2 to TRBJ1-5; D is uncertain. Trimming took off 8 bases at V and 4 bases at J, with 12 bases between the two ends. CDR3 length: 13 amino acids. Germline V gene data show CDR1 as SNHLY and CDR2 as FYNNEI. This CDR3 is CASGRDGNQPQHF. DNA of the CDR3: TGTGCCAGCGGAAGAGACGGGAATCAGCCCCAGCATTTT.

This clone was observed a handful of times. The chain joins TRBV7-2 to TRBJ2-5, with TRBD1 matching over 7 bases. The J segment lost 4 bases and the V segment lost 5 bases, leaving 7 bases of the junction unmatched. The CDR3 is 14 amino acids. From germline, CDR1 is SGHTA and CDR2 FQGNSA. CDR3 region: CASSPRQGGETQYF. For the CDR3, the DNA is TGTGCCAGCAGCCCCCGACAGGGCGGAGAGACCCAGTACTTC.

The genes are TRBV27 and TRBJ2-1; weak D call: TRBD2 (5 bases). Germline V CDR1 and CDR2: MNHEY, SMNVEV (reference sequence). This CDR3 comprises 16 residues. The V end lost 5 bases, the J end lost 0 bases, and 14 bases lay between the germline ends. This chain's CDR3 is CASSRGLLSSYNEQFF. The DNA of the CDR3 is TGTGCCAGCAGTAGAGGACTGTTGAGCTCCTACAATGAGCAGTTCTTC.

V and J are TRBV5-4 and TRBJ1-3, with D unclear. The CDR3 has 15 amino acids. V was clipped by 4 bases and J by 2 bases, with 13 bases between them. Germline V gene lookup returns CDR1 SGHNT and CDR2 YYREEE (reference sequence). CDR3 bases: TGTGCCAGCAGCCAAGAACAGCGTGCTGGAAACACCATATATTTT. This translates into CASSQEQRAGNTIYF. Variable domain in full (rest from reference TRBV5-4 and TRBJ1-3): ETGVTQSPTHLIKTRGQQVTLRCSSQSGHNTVSWYQQALGQGPQFIFQYYREEENGRGNFPPRFSGLQFPNYSSELNVNALELDDSALYLCASSQEQRAGNTIYFGEGSWLTVV.

The chain is built from TRBV18 and TRBJ1-4; D remains ambiguous. V dropped 2 bases and J dropped 7 bases, with 8 bases sitting between them. Germline V gene data show CDR1 as KGHSH and CDR2 as LQKENI. This CDR3 spans 13 amino acids. CDR3 DNA: TGTGCCAGCTCACCAATTCACAGTGAAAAACTGTTTTTT. Protein product: CASSPIHSEKLFF.

The rearrangement uses TRBV21-1 and TRBJ2-3. TRBV21-1 is a recognized pseudogene. This CDR3 has 17 residues. CDR3 protein: CASSKARHWGAADTQYF. The CDR3 DNA reads TGTGCCAGCAGCAAAGCCAGGCATTGGGGGGCGGCAGATACGCAGTATTTT.